The T cell receptor (beta chain) under discussion was sequenced for a study of OX40 agonist ivuxolimab in advanced cancers. Study as a whole: Every patient in dose escalation had hepatocellular carcinoma, melanoma, renal cell or head and neck cancer.

Study-wide results and limits: There were, on average, more expanded clones in CD8+ T cells than in CD4+.

Repertoires were generated with immunoSEQ multiplex PCR, while TCRdb's copy carries only in-frame clones and drops some. The repertoire holds about 75,000 clones, with 90% as singletons. On this clone itself: Its antigen is undetermined.

This TCR was recovered from an adult with an advanced solid tumor such as melanoma, head and neck, liver or kidney cancer. Sample: CD4+ or CD8+ T cells sorted from blood, taken in a trial of the OX40 agonist ivuxolimab.

Here the CDR3 DNA reads TGTGCCAGCAGCACGCCGGGAAACACCATATATTTT. It is translated as CASSTPGNTIYF. V and J are TRBV28 and TRBJ1-3; D is unresolved. Trimming removed 6 bases at V and 4 bases at J, with 7 bases between. This CDR3 has 12 residues. The germline CDR1 and CDR2 sequences are MDHEN and SYDVKM.